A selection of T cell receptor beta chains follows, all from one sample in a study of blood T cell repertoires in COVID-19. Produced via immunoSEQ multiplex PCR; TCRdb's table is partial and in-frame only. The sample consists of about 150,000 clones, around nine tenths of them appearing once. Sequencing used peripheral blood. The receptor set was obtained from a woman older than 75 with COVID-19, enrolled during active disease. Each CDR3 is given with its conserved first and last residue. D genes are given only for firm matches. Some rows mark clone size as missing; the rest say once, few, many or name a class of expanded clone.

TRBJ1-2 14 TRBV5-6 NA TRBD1 CASSTGQGGYGYTF TGTGCCAGCAGCACAGGACAGGGCGGGTATGGCTACACCTTC
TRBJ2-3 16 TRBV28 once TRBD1 CASSLSGQANTDTQYF TGTGCCAGCAGTTTGTCTGGACAGGCAAATACAGATACGCAGTATTTT
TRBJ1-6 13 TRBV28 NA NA CASKGEYNSPLHF TGTGCCAGCAAGGGGGAGTATAATTCACCCCTCCACTTT
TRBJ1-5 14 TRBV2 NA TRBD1 CASSPGTGDQPQHF TGTGCCAGCAGTCCCGGGACAGGGGACCAGCCCCAGCATTTT
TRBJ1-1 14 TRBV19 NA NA CASSLGQLNTEAFF TGTGCCAGTAGTTTAGGCCAGTTGAACACTGAAGCTTTCTTT
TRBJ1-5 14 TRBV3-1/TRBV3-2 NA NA CASSPGASNQPQHF TGTGCCAGCAGCCCTGGGGCTAGCAATCAGCCCCAGCATTTT
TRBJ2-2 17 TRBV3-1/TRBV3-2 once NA CASSQERLSGNTGELFF TGTGCCAGCAGCCAAGAACGGCTTTCAGGGAACACCGGGGAGCTGTTTTTT
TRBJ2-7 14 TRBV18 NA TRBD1 CASSSRTGTLWQYF TGTGCCAGCTCCTCCCGGACAGGGACCCTTTGGCAGTACTTC
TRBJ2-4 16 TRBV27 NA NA CASSATVALAKNIQYF TGTGCCAGCAGCGCGACAGTAGCCCTAGCCAAAAACATTCAGTACTTC
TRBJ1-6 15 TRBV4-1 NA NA CASSQTAAYNSPLHF TGCGCCAGCAGCCAGACAGCCGCCTATAATTCACCCCTCCACTTT
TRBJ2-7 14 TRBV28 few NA CASSSRKTRYEQYF TGTGCCAGCAGTTCCAGGAAGACCCGCTACGAGCAGTACTTC
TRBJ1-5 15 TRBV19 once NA CASSKGRSSNQPQHF TGTGCCAGTAGTAAAGGGAGGAGTAGCAATCAGCCCCAGCATTTT
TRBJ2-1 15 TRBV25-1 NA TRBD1 CASSAGTGAVVWQFF TGTGCCAGCAGTGCCGGGACAGGGGCGGTAGTATGGCAGTTCTTC
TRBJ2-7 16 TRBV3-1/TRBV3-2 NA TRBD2 CASSPTSTHTRYEQYF TGTGCCAGCAGCCCGACTAGCACACATACTCGCTACGAGCAGTACTTC
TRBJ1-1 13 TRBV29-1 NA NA CSVEDLRGTEAFF TGCAGCGTTGAAGATTTAAGGGGCACTGAAGCTTTCTTT
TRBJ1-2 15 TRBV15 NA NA CATSRGGATNYGYTF TGTGCCACCAGCAGAGGCGGAGCCACTAACTATGGCTACACCTTC
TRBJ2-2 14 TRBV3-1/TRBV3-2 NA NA CASSQATATGELFF TGTGCCAGCAGCCAAGCGACAGCTACCGGGGAGCTGTTTTTT